This T cell receptor (beta chain) was recovered during a study of shared clonotypes between healthy human individuals. Looked up from germline, CDR1 is MNHEY and CDR2 is SMNVEV (reference sequence). The CDR3 is 14 amino acids. The V gene lost 5 bases and the J gene lost 3 bases, with 11 bases spanning the gap. The naive CD8 subset, CD45RO-negative cells positively selected for CCR7, excluded terminally differentiated effector memory CD45RA+ cells. The donors, healthy adults who were HIV-negative, had experienced no recent acute infections or vaccinations. TCRdb's table, derived via immunoSEQ multiplex PCR, lists solely in-frame clones and lacks some. The table lists hundreds of thousands of clones, roughly 96% of them singletons. Study outcomes and limitations: Some naive CD4 clonotypes, around 4.7%, turned up in common across four donors.

Of note for this clone: Its target is not known.

The rearrangement links TRBV27 to TRBJ2-4, with D possibly TRBD2 on 6 matching bases. Sequencing used naive CD8+ T cells sorted from blood. This clonotype was obtained from a woman in her twenties or thirties in good health. The CDR3 loop is CASSAGTYKNIQYF. The DNA of the CDR3 is TGTGCCAGCAGTGCCGGGACTTACAAAAACATTCAGTACTTC.